One and the same sample provided the 18 T cell receptor beta chains below, sequenced in a study of control samples from healthy donors and cancer patients. Method: immunoSEQ multiplex PCR; TCRdb's copy keeps in-frame clones and lacks some. The sample holds 110,000 or so clones, approximately 87% seen once. Input material: blood. The receptors here all came from a man younger than 45 in good health.

The V gene is TRBV5-8, the J gene TRBJ1-4; D ambiguous. The CDR3 covers 13 residues. Trimming removed 6 bases at V and 2 bases at J, with 8 bases between. Germline V gives CDR1 SGHTS, CDR2 YDEGEE. CDR3: CASKATTNEKLFF. As DNA, the CDR3 is TGTGCCAGCAAGGCCACTACTAATGAAAAACTGTTTTTT.

The chain combines TRBV7-2 with TRBJ1-5; no firm D call. This CDR3 is built from 16 residues. With 2 bases removed from V and 3 bases from J, the gap between germline ends came to 14 bases. Looked up from germline, CDR1 is SGHTA and CDR2 is FQGNSA. This CDR3 reads CASSLWALGFNQPQHF. DNA of the CDR3: TGTGCCAGCAGCTTATGGGCTTTGGGTTTCAATCAGCCCCAGCATTTT.

The V gene is TRBV5-1, the J gene TRBJ2-7; D remains unclear. Germline CDR1 reads SGHRS; CDR2 reads YFSETQ. V lost 2 bases to trimming and J lost 5 bases, with 14 bases between them. This CDR3 contains 14 residues. CDR3 DNA: TGCGCCAGCAGCTTCTCCAGAGGCGAGGACGAGCAGTACTTC. Translation gives CASSFSRGEDEQYF.

The V call is TRBV24-1, the J call TRBJ1-2, with D perhaps matching TRBD1 (5 bases). Germline-derived CDR1 and CDR2 are KGHDR and SFDVKD. Deletions cut 9 bases from V and 2 bases from J, with 12 bases between. This CDR3 contains 13 residues. Written as DNA, the CDR3 is TGTGCCACCTCCGGGACCGACAACTATGGCTACACCTTC. Its protein is CATSGTDNYGYTF.

The rearrangement uses TRBV19 and TRBJ2-3; D might be TRBD1 or TRBD2, each matching 6 bases. The CDR3 loop spans 15 amino acids. Germline CDR1 LNHDA, CDR2 SQIVND (reference sequence). V was pared by 1 base and J by 1 base, with 9 bases between. This CDR3 reads CASSIAGARTDTQYF. The CDR3 region has the DNA TGTGCCAGTAGTATAGCGGGGGCCCGCACAGATACGCAGTATTTT. Based on the CDR3 plus reference TRBV19 and TRBJ2-3, the full variable domain is DGGITQSPKYLFRKEGQNVTLSCEQNLNHDAMYWYRQDPGQGLRLIYYSQIVNDFQKGDIAEGYSVSREKKESFPLTVTSAQKNPTAFYLCASSIAGARTDTQYFGPGTRLTVL.

The genes are TRBV2 and TRBJ1-2, with 8 bases matching TRBD1. The germline gives CDR1 SNHLY, CDR2 FYNNEI. The CDR3 extends over 12 amino acids. The trim removed 4 bases at V and 8 bases at J, leaving 3 bases unmatched. Here the CDR3 reads CASSARGRGYTF. The CDR3 DNA reads TGTGCCAGCAGTGCCAGGGGGCGAGGCTACACCTTC.

The V and J genes are TRBV5-8 and TRBJ2-6, with D tentatively TRBD1 (5 bases). The CDR3 is 16 residues long. CDR1 is SGHTS and CDR2 is YDEGEE in the germline V gene. The V gene lost 4 bases and the J gene lost 0 bases, with 11 bases spanning the gap. The CDR3 spells CASSVAGISGANVLTF. DNA for the CDR3: TGTGCCAGCAGCGTGGCAGGGATCTCTGGGGCCAACGTCCTGACTTTC.

The chain combines TRBV25-1 with TRBJ1-1; D remains ambiguous. Looked up from germline, CDR1 is MGHDK and CDR2 is SYGVNS. The V gene lost 3 bases and the J gene lost 1 base, with 12 bases spanning the gap. The CDR3 is made up of 15 amino acids. The CDR3 DNA reads as TGTGCCAGCAGTGACCCCGCGGGATGGAACACTGAAGCTTTCTTT. Encoded protein: CASSDPAGWNTEAFF. The full variable domain, completed using reference TRBV25-1 and TRBJ1-1, is EADIYQTPRYLVIGTGKKITLECSQTMGHDKMYWYQQDPGMELHLIHYSYGVNSTEKGDLSSESTVSRIRTEHFPLTLESARPSHTSQYLCASSDPAGWNTEAFFGQGTRLTVV.

Worth noting for this clone: This CDR3 is also generated by other DNA sequences in the sample. The J gene is TRBJ1-1, the V gene TRBV7-3, with TRBD1 as a possible D gene (6 bases). Germline V lookup: CDR1 SGHTA, CDR2 FQGTGA. Trimming removed 6 bases at V and 7 bases at J, with 15 bases between. This CDR3 is 13 amino acids long. The CDR3 here is CASSQSTGSEAFF. The CDR3, as DNA: TGTGCCAGCAGTCAATCGACAGGAAGTGAAGCTTTCTTT.

The chain links TRBV5-4 to TRBJ2-1; the match to TRBD2 covers 12 bases. This CDR3 has 14 amino acids. V was clipped by 6 bases and J by 6 bases; unmatched bases: 4. CDR1 is SGHNT and CDR2 is YYREEE in the germline V gene (reference sequence). The CDR3 coding sequence is TGTGCCAGCAAGTCACTAGCGGGGGGCAATGAGCAGTTCTTC. Encoded protein: CASKSLAGGNEQFF.

The chain uses TRBV12-3 or TRBV12-4 and TRBJ1-5; no definite D call. This CDR3 has 12 amino acids. The ends were cut back, 5 bases at V and 5 bases at J, with 7 bases in the middle. CDR3 sequence: CASSDAYQPQHF. DNA of the CDR3: TGTGCCAGCAGTGACGCTTATCAGCCCCAGCATTTT.

The chain recombines TRBV5-1 with TRBJ1-4; D uncertain. The CDR3 sequence is 13 residues long. V lost 5 bases and J lost 4, with 9 bases in between. The germline V gene encodes CDR1 SGHRS and CDR2 YFSETQ. The CDR3 region is CASRAGLNEKLFF. The CDR3 bases are TGCGCCAGCAGGGCAGGCCTTAATGAAAAACTGTTTTTT.

V gene TRBV24-1 combines with J gene TRBJ2-3; the D gene is possibly TRBD1 (6 bases). The CDR3 runs 15 residues. Trimming left V 6 bases short and J 5 bases short, with 17 bases between. Germline V CDR1 and CDR2: KGHDR, SFDVKD. The CDR3 DNA follows: TGTGCCACCAGTCCTCAGGGGATTTCGGGAGATACGCAGTATTTT. Protein: CATSPQGISGDTQYF.

This chain links TRBV13 with TRBJ1-3; 8 bases agree with TRBD1. There are 17 residues in the CDR3. Unmatched junction bases numbered 6, after V lost 2 bases and J lost 0 bases. Germline CDR1 PRHDT, CDR2 FYEKMQ (reference sequence). CDR3 region: CASSLRTGRISGNTIYF. DNA of the CDR3: TGTGCCAGCAGCTTAAGGACAGGGCGCATCTCTGGAAACACCATATATTTT.

This clone has a handful of counts. V gene TRBV7-2 combines with J gene TRBJ2-3; 9 bases line up with TRBD1. This CDR3 comprises 14 residues. CDR1 and CDR2 (germline): SGHTA, FQGNSA. The J segment lost 5 bases and the V segment lost 2 bases, leaving 2 bases of the junction unmatched. The CDR3 bases are TGTGCCAGCAGCTTATTGGGACAGGGAGATACGCAGTATTTT. It specifies CASSLLGQGDTQYF. The variable domain in full, with the rest retrieved from reference TRBV7-2 and TRBJ2-3, is GAGVSQSPSNKVTEKGKDVELRCDPISGHTALYWYRQSLGQGLEFLIYFQGNSAPDKSGLPSDRFSAERTGGSVSTLTIQRTQQEDSAVYLCASSLLGQGDTQYFGPGTRLTVL.

This clone has just one count. The CDR3 loop reads CASSLSVATGFTDTQYF. In DNA, the CDR3 is TGTGCCAGCAGCTTAAGTGTGGCCACGGGGTTTACAGATACGCAGTATTTT. The V and J genes are TRBV11-3 and TRBJ2-3; possibly TRBD2 for D (5 bases). The germline CDR1 and CDR2 sequences are SGHNT and YENEEA. V shed 2 bases and J shed 3 bases, with 18 bases lying between them. CDR3 length: 17 amino acids.

The chain joins TRBV30 to TRBJ1-2, with TRBD1 matching 9 bases. Germline trimming cut 5 bases from V and 7 bases from J; bases unmatched to any gene: 11. Germline CDR1 reads GTSNPN; CDR2 reads SVGIG (reference sequence). The CDR3 contains 14 residues. As DNA, the CDR3 is TGTGCCTGGGGCCCCGGACAGGGGATAGGTGGCTACACCTTC. Its protein product is CAWGPGQGIGGYTF.

The chain employs TRBV19 and TRBJ2-2, with D perhaps TRBD1 (6 bases). The CDR3 loop spans 14 amino acids. Trimming removed 6 bases at V and 1 base at J, with 9 bases between. The V gene's germline CDR1 is LNHDA and CDR2 SQIVND (reference sequence). CDR3 sequence reads: CASRFRGNTGELFF. The CDR3 DNA follows: TGTGCCAGTAGATTCAGGGGGAACACCGGGGAGCTGTTTTTT.